This T cell receptor (beta chain) comes out of a study of cytomegalovirus exposure and HLA in healthy donors (dated by TCRdb to between 2016 and 2019). A note on the overall study: According to an earlier analysis of several hundred of the donors, some 180 million T cells yielded over 90 million unique TCR beta sequences and about 300 Gb of sequence data. A later genetic analysis took genome-wide SNP genotypes for about three fifths of the 666 donors and used that subset as a discovery cohort. Donor age, sex, ethnicity and CMV serostatus were compiled alongside the repertoire data. Every discovery cohort repertoire had been produced on one sequencing platform. To decide whether each TCR beta V gene segment behaved as functional or pseudogenic, an earlier analysis of some 600 of the donors relied on high-throughput TCR beta sequencing. To predict cytomegalovirus infection status, the study combined high-throughput TCR immunosequencing, statistical association of individual TCRs with disease status, and machine learning. HLA typing covered class I and class II loci at four-digit resolution. Roughly five DR-DQ haplotypes were treated as single units for association and clustering because of strong linkage in the cohort. Approximately 300 gigabases of sequencing data and around 80 million unique TCR sequences made up an early release that covered around 640 HLA-typed donors. Among the roughly 370 genotyped donors, roughly 80% belonged to the genetic ancestry cluster associated with self-reported Caucasian donors. The study was designed to test whether signatures of past pathogen exposure could be identified by cataloging public T cell receptors. To study patterns of TCR occurrence, a later analysis re-analyzed previously published TCR beta repertoires from 666 donors and added high-resolution HLA genotyping. The T cell repertoires of roughly 660 subjects were profiled by immunosequencing and related to cytomegalovirus serostatus. Across about 380 genotyped donors of the cohort, an average of roughly 230,000 unique TCR beta nucleotide sequences per donor were sequenced, and about a sixth of those sequences were non-productive. Typing coverage differed by locus: A, B, C, DRB1 and DQB1 were typed in about 620-640 donors, DQA1 in approximately 520, DPA1 in some 610, and DPB1 in 450 to 480. In the later analysis, no new phenotypic data were used to find candidate immune exposures; instead, reliance was placed on TCR beta sequences and their occurrence across donors. In addition to the first cohort of roughly 700 subjects, a separate validation cohort of over 90 different subjects was used. What the authors observed across the whole study: The 87-base-pair reads could not distinguish some IMGT-functional V segments, including TRBV6-2 and TRBV6-3, so those segments were excluded. The presence/absence analyses assumed that sequencing depth was roughly uniform across donors, and that assumption may not be true. According to a later genetic analysis, donors in an Asian-associated ancestry cluster had fewer N-insertions in productive TCRs than the approximately 670-donor mean. Because HLA typing was unavailable for some donors at each locus, only the typed subset was used in association tests. Cytomegalovirus status was reported to be diagnosed by the classifier with high specificity and sensitivity in both the original and validation cohorts. According to a later analysis, most CMV-associated TCR beta chains appeared to be HLA-restricted, and the HLA associations seemed to be driven largely by CMV exposure. While some public TCRs were present in many individuals, most TCR sequences turned up only very rarely across donors. A further reported finding was that TCR beta sequences accurately predicted the HLA-A and HLA-B alleles for most subjects in the first cohort. At a false discovery rate of 0.05, a later analysis linked around 17,000 TCR beta sequences to specific HLA alleles. In an earlier analysis of a few hundred of the donors, most TCR beta V segments were observed in productive rearrangements about 90% or about 30% of the time, broadly matching IMGT annotations. A few of the identified cytomegalovirus-associated TCR beta chains were confirmed in vitro to be specific for cytomegalovirus antigens. A later genetic analysis associated a missense DCLRE1C variant with V-gene and J-gene trimming of TCR beta chains, and an independent cohort replicated the association. According to a later analysis, TCR association rates differed among HLA loci, with DRB1 alleles showing the most associated TCRs and HLA-C alleles showing the fewest. Immune exposure information for the cohort was limited to CMV serostatus. The earlier analysis of 450 to 700 of the donors excluded some 15 rarely observed V segments, including chromosome 9 orphons, because counts were too low. The authors suggested that the approach could potentially be extended to other disease states and immunological phenotypes. The sequencing pipeline was judged likely to have produced a cluster of highly shared sequence variants as a technical artifact. When HLA alleles, especially DR and DQ, strongly co-occurred, attributing TCR associations to individual alleles was difficult. Correlated functional status among segregating V segments might be attributable to linkage disequilibrium, but an unknown experimental factor could not be ruled out. Compared with equally common non-associated chains, HLA-associated TCR beta chains in a later analysis were more clonally expanded and had lower generation probabilities. Only TCR beta chains were sequenced in this cohort, and the absence of alpha or paired-chain data limited detectable features. According to a later analysis, parvovirus B19, influenza, CMV and Epstein-Barr virus appeared linked to several top co-occurrence clusters. In the study, 150 to 200 TCR beta chains were listed as associated with cytomegalovirus.

CDR1 and CDR2, looked up from the germline V gene, are SNHLY and FYNNEI. Compared with germline, V lacks 6 bases and J lacks 1 base; bases without a gene match: 4. Including the terminal cysteine and phenylalanine, the CDR3 comprises 15 residues. The kept DNA is CDR3 alone, 45 bases in frame from the first base. In total, about 650 healthy bone marrow donors made up the cohort. All cohort members were sampled while nominally healthy, although unrecorded immune exposures were likely present. The donor tested CMV seronegative, placing the donor among the 350 to 400 seronegative members of the cohort. A peripheral blood sample was provided by each donor, and peripheral blood mononuclear cells were used for TCR beta sequencing. The Qiagen DNeasy Blood Extraction Kit was used to extract genomic DNA from the blood cell samples. Receptor amplification or capture employed the immunoSEQ multiplex PCR assay. The multiplex PCR relied on a mix of 60 forward primers for TCR Vbeta segments and 13 reverse primers for TCR Jbeta segments. The CDR3 region of rearranged TCR beta genes was amplified from genomic DNA with a multiplex PCR assay. The Illumina HiSeq System was used to sequence the amplified TCR beta libraries as 87-base-pair reads. For the original study's pipeline: Across the roughly 700 repertoires, a later analysis counted approximately 75 million unique TCR beta chains, 9.5 million to 13 million of which were shared by at least two donors. To remove PCR and sequencing errors, raw reads were error-corrected and collapsed into unique sequences using a nearest-neighbor algorithm that merged closely related sequences. V, D and J gene segments were assigned by aligning CDR3 sequences to IMGT reference sequences. Each retained sequence needed at least a six-nucleotide match to both a V gene segment and a J gene segment. Rearrangements were classified as productive when the CDR3 lacked stop codons and remained in frame with V and J, and all other rearrangements were classified as non-productive. Following IMGT convention, CDR3 was defined as the stretch from the second conserved V-encoded cysteine up to the conserved J-encoded phenylalanine. The earlier analysis of some 540 of the donors excluded any sequence lacking an unambiguous match to a single V gene segment. In an earlier analysis of a few hundred of the donors, V segments were called functional above 56.7% productive rearrangements and were called segregating when the between-donor standard deviation exceeded 5%. A statistical classification framework was built to diagnose cytomegalovirus status from the catalog of TCR beta chain sequences. A later analysis assigned V and J genes by comparing TCR nucleotide sequences with IMGT/GENE-DB human TR gene sequences. Using the TCRdist pipeline, a later analysis assigned CDR3 sequences along with most-parsimonious VDJ recombination scenarios. A later analysis defined each TCR beta chain by its CDR3 amino acid sequence plus V-gene family, and excluded reads lacking a unique V-gene family. In a later analysis, fewer than 600 highly shared, low-generation-probability nucleotide sequences were removed to address suspected cross-contamination and a sequencing artifact. For each public chain, a later analysis derived a clonal expansion index from normalized ranks of inferred template counts within each repertoire. In a later analysis, generation probabilities were computed with a VDJ recombination model fitted to out-of-frame rearrangements, and the resulting probabilities were checked against IGoR. In a later analysis, TCR-TCR, TCR-HLA and TCR-CMV co-occurrence was scored with hypergeometric tests, and a repertoire-size bias correction was applied to TCR pairs. To estimate false discovery rates, a later analysis permuted the HLA or CMV assignments 20 times. A later analysis grouped co-occurring TCRs with DBSCAN, adding TCRdist sequence similarity when clustering within HLA-allele-positive subsets. Repertoires with fewer than 30,000 or more than 120,000 public chains were left out of co-occurrence clustering, as were five repertoires with anomalous nucleotide sharing. The source is immuneACCESS, and TCRdb retained only in-frame sequences with V and J called. Part of the clones is not carried over; for the studies checked, unresolved V genes explain less than half of this, and the remainder is unexplained. V and J calls and clone size are as listed in that table; D and trimming were resolved from the DNA. Across this sample there are over 110,000 clones, with 65% to 85% seen only once. In total, the top ten clones hold 2.5% of the sample.

With respect to this clone: Its target antigen remains unknown. No clone much larger than this one lies a single base away; base qualities are absent.

The clonotype originates from a male donor in good health and CMV-seronegative. The sequencing sample was made of PBMCs. The sequence links TRBV2 to TRBJ2-3, and TRBD2 matches 10 of the central bases. The bases are TGTGCCAGCAGGTCCGGGACTAGCGGCACAGATACGCAGTATTTT. This codes for CASRSGTSGTDTQYF.